One and the same sample provided the 5 T cell receptor beta chains below, sequenced in a study of response to subunit inactivated influenza vaccine. One entry per CDR3 protein results from TCRdb running MiXCR on the RT-PCR reads. The table lists 290,000 or so distinct CDR3 sequences, about 20% of them singletons. Sequencing was performed on PBMCs from blood, taken about 20 months after vaccination. These receptors were obtained from a man aged 45-69 years who received an inactivated influenza vaccine.

This clonotype was recorded at least ten times. The chain joins TRBV11-2 to TRBJ2-5; D uncertain. V dropped 0 bases and J dropped 3 bases, with 11 bases sitting between them. This CDR3 is built from 15 residues. Germline V gene data show CDR1 as SGHAT and CDR2 as FQNNGV. DNA of the CDR3: TGTGCCAGCAGCTTAGATGCTTGGCAGAAAGAGACCCAGTACTTC. Its protein product is CASSLDAWQKETQYF.

This clonotype showed up just a few times. The chain employs TRBV4-3 and TRBJ1-5; a weak D match, TRBD1 (6 bases). This CDR3 has 14 amino acids. The germline V gene has CDR1 LGHNA and CDR2 YSLEER. V lost 3 bases and J 6 bases, leaving 12 bases between the germline ends. In DNA, the CDR3 is TGCGCCAGCAGCCAGTCACAGGGAATTCAGCCCCAGCATTTT. It translates to CASSQSQGIQPQHF.

V is TRBV12-3 or TRBV12-4 and J is TRBJ1-5; D remains ambiguous. The CDR3 covers 15 residues. The V end lost 6 bases, the J end lost 2 bases, and 14 bases lay between the germline ends. The CDR3 loop reads CASSSGTPGNQPQHF. The CDR3 nucleotides read TGTGCCAGCAGCTCAGGTACTCCGGGCAATCAGCCCCAGCATTTT.

This clonotype was seen ten or more times. V and J are TRBV9 and TRBJ1-6, with D tentatively TRBD1 (6 bases). V lost 6 bases and J 10 bases, leaving 17 bases between the germline ends. In germline, CDR1 is SGDLS, CDR2 YYNGEE. The CDR3 has 14 residues. This CDR3 is CASTSGVSGSPLHF. The DNA for the CDR3 is TGTGCCAGCACCTCAGGGGTATCGGGATCACCCCTCCACTTT.

This clonotype has more than one count but fewer than ten. The chain joins TRBV5-1 to TRBJ2-7, with 10 bases lining up with TRBD1. V was clipped by 2 bases and J by 3 bases; unmatched bases: 8. The germline CDR1 and CDR2 sequences are SGHRS and YFSETQ. CDR3 length equals 16 residues. CDR3 DNA: TGCGCCAGCAGCTTCTCCCCGGGACAGGGGATCTACGAGCAGTACTTC. Translated, it gives CASSFSPGQGIYEQYF. Together with reference TRBV5-1 and TRBJ2-7, the CDR3 gives the full variable domain: KAGVTQTPRYLIKTRGQQVTLSCSPISGHRSVSWYQQTPGQGLQFLFEYFSETQRNKGNFPGRFSGRQFSNSRSEMNVSTLELGDSALYLCASSFSPGQGIYEQYFGPGTRLTVT.